The present TCR beta chain was sequenced within a study of blood T cell repertoires in COVID-19. Germline loops: CDR1 SGHRS, CDR2 YFSETQ. CDR3 length equals 17 residues. V lost 4 bases to trimming and J lost 4 bases; unmatched junction nucleotides: 11. Libraries were prepared by immunoSEQ multiplex PCR; TCRdb keeps only in-frame clonotypes and omits some of them. This repertoire shows just over 650,000 clones, just under 90% found once; its top ten account for about 0.26%. V and J are TRBV5-1 and TRBJ1-6; 7 nucleotides match TRBD1. This clonotype originated in a woman under 30 with acute or convalescent COVID-19. Sequenced input: peripheral blood. The chain's CDR3 is CASSLVNGGQYNSPLHF. In nucleotides, the CDR3 is TGCGCCAGCAGCCTCGTTAACGGGGGACAGTATAATTCACCCCTCCACTTT.